These T cell receptor beta chains were read from a single sample in a study of CD8 T cells in ankylosing spondylitis. TCRdb used MiXCR to reprocess the 5' RACE reads, holding one entry per CDR3 protein. Of roughly 700,000 distinct CDR3 sequences listed, 15% to 20% are singletons. Sequencing was performed on blood, either unsorted or a sorted T cell fraction (not recorded which). These receptors all come from a male donor with ankylosing spondylitis. Each CDR3 is given with its conserved first and last residue. Each record gives: J gene, V gene, clone size, D gene, CDR3 protein, CDR3 DNA. D genes are given only for firm matches. Clone size is not always given. Where it is, it says once, few, many or a class for expanded clones.

J gene: TRBJ1-1; V gene: TRBV27; clone size: .; D gene: .; CDR3 protein: CASMPGVSTEAFF; CDR3 DNA: TGTGCCAGCATGCCCGGGGTATCCACTGAAGCTTTCTTT
J gene: TRBJ1-1; V gene: TRBV7-9; clone size: .; D gene: .; CDR3 protein: CASSLGLGGGTEAFF; CDR3 DNA: TGTGCCAGCAGCTTAGGATTGGGAGGAGGCACTGAAGCTTTCTTT
J gene: TRBJ1-1; V gene: TRBV11-2; clone size: few; D gene: TRBD1; CDR3 protein: CASSRDRGRKAFF; CDR3 DNA: TGTGCCAGCAGCCGCGACAGGGGGCGGAAAGCTTTCTTT
J gene: TRBJ2-5; V gene: TRBV5-1; clone size: .; D gene: .; CDR3 protein: CASSVRDGQETQYF; CDR3 DNA: TGCGCCAGCAGCGTGCGGGACGGGCAAGAGACCCAGTACTTC
J gene: TRBJ1-1; V gene: TRBV7-3; clone size: few; D gene: .; CDR3 protein: CASPEKGDRPSEAFF; CDR3 DNA: TGTGCCAGCCCCGAAAAAGGGGACCGGCCCTCTGAAGCTTTCTTT
J gene: TRBJ2-3; V gene: TRBV7-9; clone size: few; D gene: .; CDR3 protein: CASSSLADTQYF; CDR3 DNA: TGTGCCAGCAGCTCTTTGGCAGATACGCAGTATTTT
J gene: TRBJ2-3; V gene: TRBV20-1; clone size: .; D gene: TRBD2; CDR3 protein: CSAKGLAKERFMGDTQYF; CDR3 DNA: TGCAGTGCTAAGGGACTAGCGAAGGAGCGGTTTATGGGGGATACGCAGTATTTT
J gene: TRBJ1-1; V gene: TRBV3-1; clone size: few; D gene: .; CDR3 protein: CASSQGGIEAFF; CDR3 DNA: TGTGCCAGCAGCCAAGGGGGGATTGAAGCTTTCTTT
J gene: TRBJ1-2; V gene: TRBV20-1; clone size: few; D gene: .; CDR3 protein: CSAPLRAYGYTF; CDR3 DNA: TGCAGTGCTCCCCTGAGGGCCTATGGCTACACCTTC
J gene: TRBJ2-3; V gene: TRBV12-3/TRBV12-4; clone size: few; D gene: TRBD2; CDR3 protein: CASSPLPAAGGSTDTQYF; CDR3 DNA: TGTGCCAGCAGCCCCCTCCCAGCAGCGGGGGGTTCCACAGATACGCAGTATTTT
J gene: TRBJ1-1; V gene: TRBV5-8; clone size: few; D gene: TRBD1; CDR3 protein: CASSLDRGLMNTEAFF; CDR3 DNA: TGTGCCAGCAGCTTGGACAGGGGGCTAATGAACACTGAAGCTTTCTTT
J gene: TRBJ2-7; V gene: TRBV18; clone size: many; D gene: .; CDR3 protein: CASSPGREQYF; CDR3 DNA: TGTGCCAGCAGCCCTGGCAGGGAGCAGTACTTC
J gene: TRBJ2-2; V gene: TRBV19; clone size: .; D gene: .; CDR3 protein: CASSIQSANTGELFF; CDR3 DNA: TGTGCCAGTAGTATTCAGAGCGCGAACACCGGGGAGCTGTTTTTT
J gene: TRBJ2-7; V gene: TRBV20-1; clone size: few; D gene: .; CDR3 protein: CSAPQGKVGYEQYF; CDR3 DNA: TGCAGTGCTCCCCAGGGGAAGGTAGGCTACGAGCAGTACTTC
J gene: TRBJ2-6; V gene: TRBV6-1; clone size: .; D gene: TRBD1; CDR3 protein: CASCPTGGASGANVLTF; CDR3 DNA: TGTGCCAGCTGCCCCACAGGGGGCGCTTCTGGGGCCAACGTCCTGACTTTC
J gene: TRBJ1-2; V gene: TRBV11-2; clone size: few; D gene: .; CDR3 protein: CASSQQTEEVPWGYGYTF; CDR3 DNA: TGTGCCAGCAGCCAACAAACAGAGGAGGTACCATGGGGCTATGGCTACACCTTC
J gene: TRBJ2-1; V gene: TRBV6-2/TRBV6-3; clone size: .; D gene: .; CDR3 protein: CASSYSMLGGYNEQFF; CDR3 DNA: TGTGCCAGCAGTTACTCGATGCTAGGGGGCTACAATGAGCAGTTCTTC
J gene: TRBJ1-4; V gene: TRBV7-2; clone size: .; D gene: .; CDR3 protein: CASSLGARGDEKLFF; CDR3 DNA: TGTGCCAGCAGCTTAGGAGCCCGGGGGGATGAAAAACTGTTTTTT
J gene: TRBJ2-1; V gene: TRBV5-6; clone size: .; D gene: TRBD1; CDR3 protein: CASSPDWGTAYNEQFF; CDR3 DNA: TGTGCCAGCAGCCCGGACTGGGGGACAGCCTACAATGAGCAGTTCTTC
J gene: TRBJ2-7; V gene: TRBV2; clone size: few; D gene: .; CDR3 protein: CATSQERGGHEQYF; CDR3 DNA: TGTGCCACCTCCCAGGAAAGGGGTGGCCACGAGCAGTACTTC
J gene: TRBJ1-1; V gene: TRBV2; clone size: .; D gene: TRBD1; CDR3 protein: CASVITGGTEAFF; CDR3 DNA: TGTGCCAGCGTGATCACAGGGGGCACTGAAGCTTTCTTT